This T cell receptor beta chain was sequenced for a study of T cell repertoires in cytomegalovirus infection. After removal of 3 bases from V and 4 bases from J, the junction contained 10 bases not matched to a gene. Per the germline V gene, CDR1 is DFQATT and CDR2 is SNEGSKA (reference sequence). This CDR3 has 16 amino acids. TCRdb recomputed calls from the reads with MiXCR, one row per CDR3 protein. The sample has roughly 68,000 distinct CDR3 sequences, 20% seen once; the top ten hold roughly 73%. Notes on this clonotype: Its antigen is unknown.

This TCR came from a human donor in good health (CMV status not recorded). Some clones in this sample may be carry-over from other donors' samples. The chain is built from TRBV20-1 and TRBJ2-2; TRBD1 aligns across 8 bases. The input for sequencing was CD8+ T cells from cultured PBMCs, taken from culture after CMV antigen stimulation. CDR3 sequence reads: CSARPSGTGSTGELFF. CDR3 sequence (DNA): TGCAGTGCTAGGCCTTCCGGGACAGGTAGCACCGGGGAGCTGTTTTTT.